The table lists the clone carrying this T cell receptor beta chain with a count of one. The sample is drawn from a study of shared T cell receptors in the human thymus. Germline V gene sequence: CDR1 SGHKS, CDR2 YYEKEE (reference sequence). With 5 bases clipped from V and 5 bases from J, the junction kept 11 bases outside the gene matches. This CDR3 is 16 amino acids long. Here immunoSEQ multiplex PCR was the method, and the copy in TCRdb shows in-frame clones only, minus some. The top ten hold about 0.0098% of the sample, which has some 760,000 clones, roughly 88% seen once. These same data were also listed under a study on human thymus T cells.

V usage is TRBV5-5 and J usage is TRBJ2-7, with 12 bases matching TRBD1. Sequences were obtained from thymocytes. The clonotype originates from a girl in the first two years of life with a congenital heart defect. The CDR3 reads CASRGPGQGAGDEQYF. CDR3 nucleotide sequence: TGTGCCAGCAGGGGTCCGGGACAGGGGGCCGGGGACGAGCAGTACTTC. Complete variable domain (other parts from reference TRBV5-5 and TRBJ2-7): DAGVTQSPTHLIKTRGQQVTLRCSPISGHKSVSWYQQVLGQGPQFIFQYYEKEERGRGNFPDRFSARQFPNYSSELNVNALLLGDSALYLCASRGPGQGAGDEQYFGPGTRLTVT.